This T cell receptor (beta chain) was sequenced during a study of cytotoxic CD8 clonotypes in ibrutinib-treated CLL. For the study at large: The patient breakdown showed fewer than twelve relapsed/refractory and approximately 14 treatment-naive cases, with 17 IGHV unmutated.

About this clone: Its specificity is not known.

Measured with immunoSEQ multiplex PCR; TCRdb has only the in-frame clones, and not every one. The data show more than 200,000 clones, approximately 75% seen once. Study-wide points: Public clonotypes were uncommon and contracted or stayed stable on treatment. Clonality (at baseline) was higher than in age-matched healthy donors and tracked circulating CD8+ T-cell counts.

The CDR3 extends over 18 amino acids. Germline loops: CDR1 MGHDK, CDR2 SYGVNS. J lost 2 bases, V lost 2 bases, and 11 bases had no gene match. The sequencing here drew on PBMCs, taken after 12 months of ibrutinib treatment. The chain has TRBV25-1 and TRBJ2-1; TRBD1 matches at 8 bases. This TCR came from a human donor with chronic lymphocytic leukemia. The CDR3 loop reads CASSEQTGQGPPYNEQFF. CDR3 DNA: TGTGCCAGCAGTGAACAAACCGGACAGGGTCCCCCCTACAATGAGCAGTTCTTC. Full variable domain (remainder filled in from reference TRBV25-1 and TRBJ2-1): EADIYQTPRYLVIGTGKKITLECSQTMGHDKMYWYQQDPGMELHLIHYSYGVNSTEKGDLSSESTVSRIRTEHFPLTLESARPSHTSQYLCASSEQTGQGPPYNEQFFGPGTRLTVL.